Listed here is a single TCR beta chain. Its antigen is currently unknown. The CDR3 length is 15 residues. Trimming at V came to 2 bases and at J to 5 bases, leaving 8 bases not matched to a gene. Germline CDR1 and CDR2: SGHAT and FQNNGV. For naive CD8 T cells, sorting used the CD8+CD4-CCR7+CD45RA+ phenotype. This entry belongs to a study of molecular identifiers for immune sequencing clone quantification. TCRdb recomputed calls from the PCR reads with MiXCR, one row per CDR3 protein. The sample records approximately 500,000 distinct CDR3 sequences, roughly 24% being singletons. Whole-study findings and limits: Over 98% of effector molecules, yet under 1% of naive-cell molecules, were held by clones above 20 RNA copies. Highly expanded clones may be undercounted when identical TCR molecules share barcodes. The study reportedly detected spiked Jurkat TCR RNA from one cell among around 1 million naive cells.

Sequences were obtained from naive CD8+ T cells from blood, with Jurkat cell RNA spiked in. Subset in this sample: FACS-sorted CD8+CD4-CCR7+CD45RA+ naive T cells. The chain combines TRBV11-2 with TRBJ2-5, with 7 bases that match TRBD2. The sequence was obtained from a human donor in good health. Some libraries in this study had Jurkat cell RNA spiked in. DNA of the CDR3: TGTGCCAGCAGCTTATTGGCGGGAGTCAGTGAGACCCAGTACTTC. Amino acid sequence: CASSLLAGVSETQYF.